This entry describes one T cell receptor (beta chain). The antigen it binds to is not known. Per-nucleotide qualities are absent, and no much larger clonotype sits a single base away. The library was generated by the immunoSEQ multiplex PCR assay. High-throughput TCR-beta CDR3 sequencing of genomic DNA from most patients was performed by Adaptive Biotechnologies. As for how the authors treated the data: Adaptive's ImmunoSEQ software was the source of the TCR sequencing data for approximately 18 patients, while three other patients were processed with MiXCR and VDJtools. Because the origin of CDR3 nucleotide sequences shared between donor and recipient could not be assigned, those sequences were removed. Alloreactive clones required at least 2-fold expansion over unstimulated cells and minimum CFSE-low frequency of 0.002% (template counts) or 0.001% (read counts). Clones were considered mappable if detected in sequenced pre-transplant spleen, lymph node, or MLR CFSE-low populations of the donor or recipient. Cumulative frequency of alloreactive clones was calculated as a percentage of all sequences weighted by copy number. TCRdb holds this immuneACCESS table with in-frame rearrangements only. Some clones are missing; in checked studies, unresolved V genes explain under half, and the rest has no known cause. V and J calls and clone size follow that table, whereas D and trimming were derived from the DNA. The sample contains about 15,000 clones, around 63% of them found a single time. The ten largest clones take up more than 10% of the sample.

Intraepithelial and lamina propria lymphocytes were isolated from graft specimens using dithiothreitol, EDTA incubations and collagenase D digestion. Serial intestinal graft biopsy specimens collected up to 600 days after transplant underwent bulk TCR-beta sequencing. V gives up 2 bases and J gives up 2 bases, and the segment between their germline ends measures 10 bases. For CDR1 and CDR2, the germline V gene lists SGHTA and FQGNSA. The CDR3, from cysteine to phenylalanine, totals 14 residues. Left in the record is the CDR3 DNA by itself, 42 bases read in frame from the first base. This sample was taken from a study of graft-versus-host responses after intestinal transplantation (dated by TCRdb to the early 2020s). Study-wide context: The transplants that recipients received were multivisceral, liver-intestinal, or isolated intestinal. The cohort enrolled approximately 24 intestinal transplant recipients, one of whom was a retransplant, and a few patients without pretransplant specimens were excluded. Donor T cell macrochimerism was defined as a peak of at least 4% donor T cells among recipient peripheral blood mononuclear cells. Every recipient was given anti-thymocyte globulin induction, followed by around three years of maintenance tacrolimus and steroids. Rather than being sequenced by the commercial service, samples from a few later patients were sequenced in-house on an Illumina MiSeq and processed with MiXCR. After intestinal transplantation, graft-versus-host and host-versus-graft alloreactive T cell clones were followed in the graft, circulation and bone marrow using bulk TCR-beta CDR3 sequencing. Alloreactive clones were identified by sequencing pre-transplant mixed lymphocyte reaction products and comparing these products with unstimulated pre-transplant donor and recipient T cells.

What the work shows at the level of the full study, not this receptor alone: Early after transplant, peak levels of circulating GvH clones were associated with declines in HvG clones. The relatively low number and heterogeneity of intestinal transplant patients limited the conclusions. GvH clones were found in recipient bone marrow, and some of the GvH clones appeared earlier in ileal mucosa or blood, which is consistent with an intestinal mucosal origin. Patients with donor T cell macrochimerism had high GvH to HvG T cell clonal ratios in their allografts.

The chain uses TRBV7-2 and TRBJ2-7; no D gene is confidently identified. The starting material was ileum tissue, obtained 524 days after transplant. This clonotype was obtained from a human patient who received an intestinal transplant, so some T cells may come from the graft donor. This receptor carries the CDR3 CASSLNPRAYEQYF. The nucleotides are TGTGCCAGCAGCTTAAACCCTCGGGCCTACGAGCAGTACTTC.